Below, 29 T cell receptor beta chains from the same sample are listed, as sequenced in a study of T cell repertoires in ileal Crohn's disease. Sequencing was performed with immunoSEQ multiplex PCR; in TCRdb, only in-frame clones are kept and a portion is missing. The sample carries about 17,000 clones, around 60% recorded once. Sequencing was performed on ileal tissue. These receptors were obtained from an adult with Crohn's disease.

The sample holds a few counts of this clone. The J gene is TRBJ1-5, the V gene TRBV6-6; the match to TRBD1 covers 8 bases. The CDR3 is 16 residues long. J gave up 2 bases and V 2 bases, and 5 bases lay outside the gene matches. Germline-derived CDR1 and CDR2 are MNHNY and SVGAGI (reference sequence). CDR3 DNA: TGTGCCAGCAGTTACACAGGGGGGGTGGGCAATCAGCCCCAGCATTTT. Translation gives CASSYTGGVGNQPQHF.

The CDR3 loop reads CASSDASGIYNEQFF. For the CDR3, the DNA is TGTGCCAGCAGTGATGCTAGCGGGATCTACAATGAGCAGTTCTTC. The V call is TRBV6-1, the J call TRBJ2-1, with 9 bases fitting TRBD2. V lost 3 bases and J lost 3; bases outside the gene matches: 3. CDR1 and CDR2 from the germline V gene are MNHNS and SASEGT. The length of the CDR3 is 15 residues.

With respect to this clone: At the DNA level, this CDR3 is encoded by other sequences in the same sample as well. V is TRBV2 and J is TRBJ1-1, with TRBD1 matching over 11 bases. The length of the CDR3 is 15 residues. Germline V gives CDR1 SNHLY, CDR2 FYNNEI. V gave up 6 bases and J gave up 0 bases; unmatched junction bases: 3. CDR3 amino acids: CASRRTGGVNTEAFF. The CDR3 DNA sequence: TGTGCCAGCAGGAGGACAGGGGGCGTGAACACTGAAGCTTTCTTT.

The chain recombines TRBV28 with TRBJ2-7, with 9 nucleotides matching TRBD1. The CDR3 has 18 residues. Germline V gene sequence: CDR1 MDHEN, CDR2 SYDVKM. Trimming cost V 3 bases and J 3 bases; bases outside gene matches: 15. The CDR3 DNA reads TGTGCCAGCAGTTTGAATGCACTGACAGGGGGGACCTTCTACGAGCAGTACTTC. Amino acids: CASSLNALTGGTFYEQYF.

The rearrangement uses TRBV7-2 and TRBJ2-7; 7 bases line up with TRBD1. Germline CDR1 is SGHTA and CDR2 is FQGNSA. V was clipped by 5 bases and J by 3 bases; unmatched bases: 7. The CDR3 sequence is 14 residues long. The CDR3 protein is CASSIRQGGYEQYF. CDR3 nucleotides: TGTGCCAGCAGCATTAGACAGGGTGGCTACGAGCAGTACTTC.

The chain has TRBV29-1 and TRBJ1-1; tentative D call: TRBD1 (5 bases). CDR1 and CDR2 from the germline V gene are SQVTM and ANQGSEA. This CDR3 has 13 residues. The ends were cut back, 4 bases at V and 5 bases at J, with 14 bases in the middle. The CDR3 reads CSVGLREGTEAFF. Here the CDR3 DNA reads TGCAGCGTTGGGCTCAGGGAGGGTACTGAAGCTTTCTTT.

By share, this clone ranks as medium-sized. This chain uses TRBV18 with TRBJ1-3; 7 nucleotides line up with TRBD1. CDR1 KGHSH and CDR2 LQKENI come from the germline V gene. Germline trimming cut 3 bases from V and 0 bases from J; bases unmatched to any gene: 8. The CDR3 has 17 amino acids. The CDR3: CASSPQGGSHSGNTIYF. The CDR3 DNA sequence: TGTGCCAGCTCACCCCAAGGGGGCTCACACTCTGGAAACACCATATATTTT.

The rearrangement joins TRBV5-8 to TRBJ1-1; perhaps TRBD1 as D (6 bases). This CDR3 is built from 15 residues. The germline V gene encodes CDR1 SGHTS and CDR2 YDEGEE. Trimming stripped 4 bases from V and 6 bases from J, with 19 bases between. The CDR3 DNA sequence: TGTGCCAGCAGCAGGGGTCCAGGGGCTCGTCCTGAAGCTTTCTTT. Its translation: CASSRGPGARPEAFF.

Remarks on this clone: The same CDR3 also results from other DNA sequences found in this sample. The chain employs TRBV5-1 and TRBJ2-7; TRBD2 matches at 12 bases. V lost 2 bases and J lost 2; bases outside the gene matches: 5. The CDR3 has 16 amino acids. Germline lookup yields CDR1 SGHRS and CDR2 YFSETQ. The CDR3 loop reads CASSFTSGRIPYEQYF. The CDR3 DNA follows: TGCGCCAGCAGCTTCACTAGCGGGAGGATACCCTACGAGCAGTACTTC.

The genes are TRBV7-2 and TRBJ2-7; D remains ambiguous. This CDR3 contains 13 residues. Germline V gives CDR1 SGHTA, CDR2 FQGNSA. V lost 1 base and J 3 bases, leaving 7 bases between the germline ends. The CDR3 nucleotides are TGTGCCAGCAGCTTAGGGTACAGCTACGAGCAGTACTTC. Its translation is CASSLGYSYEQYF. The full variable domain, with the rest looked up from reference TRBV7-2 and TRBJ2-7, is GAGVSQSPSNKVTEKGKDVELRCDPISGHTALYWYRQSLGQGLEFLIYFQGNSAPDKSGLPSDRFSAERTGGSVSTLTIQRTQQEDSAVYLCASSLGYSYEQYFGPGTRLTVT.

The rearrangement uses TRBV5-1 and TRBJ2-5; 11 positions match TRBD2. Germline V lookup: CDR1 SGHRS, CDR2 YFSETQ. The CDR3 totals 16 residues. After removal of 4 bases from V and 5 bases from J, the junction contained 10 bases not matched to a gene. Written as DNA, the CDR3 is TGCGCCAGCAGCCGCACTAGCGGGAGAAGGGGGGAGACCCAGTACTTC. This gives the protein CASSRTSGRRGETQYF.

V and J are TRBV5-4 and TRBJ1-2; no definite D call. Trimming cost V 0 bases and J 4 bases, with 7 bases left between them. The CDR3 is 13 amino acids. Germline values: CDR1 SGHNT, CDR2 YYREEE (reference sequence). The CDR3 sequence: CASSLDRGYGYTF. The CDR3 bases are TGTGCCAGCAGCTTGGATCGGGGCTATGGCTACACCTTC.

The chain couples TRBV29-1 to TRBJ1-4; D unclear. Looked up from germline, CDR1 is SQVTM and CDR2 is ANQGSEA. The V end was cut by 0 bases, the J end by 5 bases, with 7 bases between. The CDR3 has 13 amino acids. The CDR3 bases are TGCAGCGTTGAAGATGGGCCAAATGAAAAACTGTTTTTT. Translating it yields CSVEDGPNEKLFF.

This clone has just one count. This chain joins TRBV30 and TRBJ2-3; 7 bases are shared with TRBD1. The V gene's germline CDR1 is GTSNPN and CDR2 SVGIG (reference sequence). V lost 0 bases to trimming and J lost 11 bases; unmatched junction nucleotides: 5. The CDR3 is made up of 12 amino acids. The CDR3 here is CAWSVKTGQQYF. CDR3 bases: TGTGCCTGGAGTGTAAAGACAGGGCAGCAGTATTTT.

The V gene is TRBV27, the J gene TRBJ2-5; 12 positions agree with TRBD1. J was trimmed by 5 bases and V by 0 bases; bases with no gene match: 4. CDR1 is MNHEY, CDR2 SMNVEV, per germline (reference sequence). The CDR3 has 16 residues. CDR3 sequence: CASSLSPGQGAETQYF. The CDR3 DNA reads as TGTGCCAGCAGTTTATCGCCGGGACAGGGGGCGGAGACCCAGTACTTC.

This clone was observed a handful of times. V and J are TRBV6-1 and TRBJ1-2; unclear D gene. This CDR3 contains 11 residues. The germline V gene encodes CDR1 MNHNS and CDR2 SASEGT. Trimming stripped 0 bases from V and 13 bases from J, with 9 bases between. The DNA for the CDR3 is TGTGCCAGCAGTGAAGCGCGAGTTCTCACCTTC. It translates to CASSEARVLTF.

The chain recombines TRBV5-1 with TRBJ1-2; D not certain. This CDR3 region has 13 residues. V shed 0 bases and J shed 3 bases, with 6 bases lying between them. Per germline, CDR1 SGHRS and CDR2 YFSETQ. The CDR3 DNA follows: TGCGCCAGCAGCTTGGGAGGGCACTATGGCTACACCTTC. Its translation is CASSLGGHYGYTF.

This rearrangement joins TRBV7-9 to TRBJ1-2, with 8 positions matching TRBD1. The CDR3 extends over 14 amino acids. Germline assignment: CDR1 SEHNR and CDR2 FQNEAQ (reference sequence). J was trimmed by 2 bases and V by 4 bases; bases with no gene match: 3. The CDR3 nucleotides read TGTGCCAGCAGCTCTGGGACAGGCAACTATGGCTACACCTTC. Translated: CASSSGTGNYGYTF.

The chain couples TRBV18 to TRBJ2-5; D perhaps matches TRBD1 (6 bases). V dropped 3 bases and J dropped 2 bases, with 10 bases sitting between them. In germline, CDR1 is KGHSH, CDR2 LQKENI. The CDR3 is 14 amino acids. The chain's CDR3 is CASSPMQGQETQYF. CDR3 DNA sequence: TGTGCCAGCTCACCGATGCAGGGGCAAGAGACCCAGTACTTC.

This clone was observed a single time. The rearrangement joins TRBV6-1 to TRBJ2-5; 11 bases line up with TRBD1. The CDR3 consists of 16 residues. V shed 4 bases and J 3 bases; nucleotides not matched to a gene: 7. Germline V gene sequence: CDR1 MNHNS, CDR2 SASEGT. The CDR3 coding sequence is TGTGCCAGCAGTGGGCCCGGGACAGGGGGGAAAGAGACCCAGTACTTC. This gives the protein CASSGPGTGGKETQYF.

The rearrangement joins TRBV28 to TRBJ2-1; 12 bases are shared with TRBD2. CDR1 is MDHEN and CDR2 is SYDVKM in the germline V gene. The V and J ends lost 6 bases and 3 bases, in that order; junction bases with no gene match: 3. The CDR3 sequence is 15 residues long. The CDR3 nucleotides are TGTGCCAGCAGAGGACTAGCGGGACTCTACAATGAGCAGTTCTTC. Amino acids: CASRGLAGLYNEQFF.

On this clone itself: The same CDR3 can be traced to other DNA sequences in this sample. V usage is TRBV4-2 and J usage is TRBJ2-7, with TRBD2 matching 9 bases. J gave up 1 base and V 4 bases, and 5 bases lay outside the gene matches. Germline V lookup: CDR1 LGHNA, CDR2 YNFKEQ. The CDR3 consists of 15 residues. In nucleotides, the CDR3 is TGTGCCAGCAGCCGGGAGACTAGCGGATCCTACGAGCAGTACTTC. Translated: CASSRETSGSYEQYF.

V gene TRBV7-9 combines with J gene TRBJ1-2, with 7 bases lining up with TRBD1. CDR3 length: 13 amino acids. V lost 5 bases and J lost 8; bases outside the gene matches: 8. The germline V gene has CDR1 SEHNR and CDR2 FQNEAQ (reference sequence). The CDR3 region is CASSEWTGTGYTF. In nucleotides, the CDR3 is TGTGCCAGCAGCGAGTGGACAGGTACCGGCTACACCTTC.

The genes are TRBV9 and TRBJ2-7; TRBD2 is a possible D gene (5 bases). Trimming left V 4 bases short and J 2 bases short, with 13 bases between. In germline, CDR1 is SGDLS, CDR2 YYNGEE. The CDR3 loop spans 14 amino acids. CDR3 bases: TGTGCCAGCAGCCCTGACTGGAGGACCTACGAGCAGTACTTC. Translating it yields CASSPDWRTYEQYF.

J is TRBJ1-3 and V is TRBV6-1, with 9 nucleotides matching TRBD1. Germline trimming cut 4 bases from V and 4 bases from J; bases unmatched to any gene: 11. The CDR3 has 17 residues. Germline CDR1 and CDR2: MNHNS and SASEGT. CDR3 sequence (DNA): TGTGCCAGCAGTGGTCAAGGAACAGGGGGCACCGGAAACACCATATATTTT. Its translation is CASSGQGTGGTGNTIYF.

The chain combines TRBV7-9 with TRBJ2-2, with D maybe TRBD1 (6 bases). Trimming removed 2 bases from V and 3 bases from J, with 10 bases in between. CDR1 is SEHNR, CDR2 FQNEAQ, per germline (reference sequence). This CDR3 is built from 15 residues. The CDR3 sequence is CASSLQQGYTGELFF. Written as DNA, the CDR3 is TGTGCCAGCAGCTTACAGCAGGGGTACACCGGGGAGCTGTTTTTT.

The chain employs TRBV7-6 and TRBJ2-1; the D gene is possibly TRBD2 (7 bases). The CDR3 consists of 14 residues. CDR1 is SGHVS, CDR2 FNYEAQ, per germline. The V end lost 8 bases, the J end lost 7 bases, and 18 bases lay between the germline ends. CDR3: CASSEGGGWNEQFF. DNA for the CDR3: TGTGCCAGCTCGGAGGGAGGGGGATGGAATGAGCAGTTCTTC.

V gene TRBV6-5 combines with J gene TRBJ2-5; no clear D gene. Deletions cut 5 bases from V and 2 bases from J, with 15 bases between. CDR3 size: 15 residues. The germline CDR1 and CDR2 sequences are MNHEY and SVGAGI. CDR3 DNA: TGTGCCAGCAGTCAGTTCAGGCAGCCACAAGAGACCCAGTACTTC. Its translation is CASSQFRQPQETQYF.

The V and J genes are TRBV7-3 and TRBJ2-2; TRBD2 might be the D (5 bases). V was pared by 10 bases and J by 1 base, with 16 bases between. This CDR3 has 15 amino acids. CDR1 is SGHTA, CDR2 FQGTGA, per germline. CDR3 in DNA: TGTGCCACCGCCCTTGGCGGAGGGAACACCGGGGAGCTGTTTTTT. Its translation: CATALGGGNTGELFF.